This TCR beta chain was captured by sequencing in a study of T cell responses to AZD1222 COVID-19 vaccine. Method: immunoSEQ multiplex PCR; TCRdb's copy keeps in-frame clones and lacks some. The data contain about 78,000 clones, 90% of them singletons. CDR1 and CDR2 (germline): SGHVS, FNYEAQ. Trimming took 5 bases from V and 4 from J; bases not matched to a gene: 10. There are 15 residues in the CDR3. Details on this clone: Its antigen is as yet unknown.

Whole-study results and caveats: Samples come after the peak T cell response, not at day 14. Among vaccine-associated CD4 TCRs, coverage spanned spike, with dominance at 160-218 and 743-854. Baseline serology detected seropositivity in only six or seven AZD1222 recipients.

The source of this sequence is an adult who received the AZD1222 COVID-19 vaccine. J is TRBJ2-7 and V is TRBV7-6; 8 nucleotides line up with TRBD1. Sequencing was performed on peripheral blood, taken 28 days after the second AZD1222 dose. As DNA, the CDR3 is TGTGCCAGCAGCCACCGCGCAGGGGGCTGGTACGAGCAGTACTTC. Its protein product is CASSHRAGGWYEQYF. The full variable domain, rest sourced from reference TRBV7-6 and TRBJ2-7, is GAGVSQSPRYKVTKRGQDVALRCDPISGHVSLYWYRQALGQGPEFLTYFNYEAQQDKSGLPNDRFSAERPEGSISTLTIQRTEQRDSAMYRCASSHRAGGWYEQYFGPGTRLTVT.